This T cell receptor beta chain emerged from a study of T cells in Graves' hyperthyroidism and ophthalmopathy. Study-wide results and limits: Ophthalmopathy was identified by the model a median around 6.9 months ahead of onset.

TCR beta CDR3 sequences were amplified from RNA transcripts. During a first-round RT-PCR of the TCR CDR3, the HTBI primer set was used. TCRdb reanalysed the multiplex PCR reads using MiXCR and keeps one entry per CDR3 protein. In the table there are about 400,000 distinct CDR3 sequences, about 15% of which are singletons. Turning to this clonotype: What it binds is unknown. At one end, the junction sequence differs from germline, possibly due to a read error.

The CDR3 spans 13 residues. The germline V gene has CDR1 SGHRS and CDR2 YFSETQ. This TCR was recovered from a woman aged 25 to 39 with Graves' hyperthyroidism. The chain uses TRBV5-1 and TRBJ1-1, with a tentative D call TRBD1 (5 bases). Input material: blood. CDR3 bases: TGCGGCAGCAGACAGAGAGCCGCCACTGAAGCTTTCTTT. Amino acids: CGSRQRAATEAFF.